The present T cell receptor (beta chain) was sequenced within a study of monozygotic twins with inflammatory bowel disease. Regarding the study as a whole: Possibly because of limited power, concordant and discordant twins showed no difference in repertoire similarity.

Concerning this clonotype: Its antigen is currently unknown.

The CDR3 contains 16 residues. Germline-derived CDR1 and CDR2 are MNHEY and SVGEGT. TCRdb reworked the 5' RACE reads into one entry per CDR3 protein, no DNA. This sample's table has approximately 160,000 distinct CDR3 sequences. The sequenced sample was blood. The chain has TRBV6-2 or TRBV6-3 and TRBJ2-2. The receptor was derived from a human donor with ulcerative colitis or Crohn's disease, or a healthy co-twin of an affected twin (not recorded which). This CDR3 reads CASSYYEAANTGELFF.